This T cell receptor (beta chain) was sequenced in a study of cytomegalovirus exposure and HLA in healthy donors. Findings of the study overall: The study recorded about 150 TCR beta chains that were cytomegalovirus-associated. In a later analysis, a missense DCLRE1C variant was linked to TCR beta V- and J-gene trimming. Later analysis suggested most CMV-associated TCR beta chains were HLA-restricted.

The CDR3 length is 14 residues. From germline, CDR1 is MNHEY and CDR2 SMNVEV (reference sequence). The germline V and J ends were trimmed by 4 bases and 5 bases, with 14 bases remaining between them. Note on this clone: Its cognate antigen is unknown.

PCR primers comprised 60 Vbeta and 13 Jbeta primers. The data were produced by immunoSEQ multiplex PCR, yet TCRdb's version contains in-frame clones alone and is incomplete. The table includes under 250,000 clones, 70% to 90% detected once. J is TRBJ1-1 and V is TRBV27; D ambiguous. Sequencing was carried out using PBMCs. This receptor was obtained from a girl under 10 years old in good health and CMV-seronegative. The CDR3 bases are TGTGCCAGCAGTTCAAACACGGGGAATACTGAAGCTTTCTTT. This translates into CASSSNTGNTEAFF.